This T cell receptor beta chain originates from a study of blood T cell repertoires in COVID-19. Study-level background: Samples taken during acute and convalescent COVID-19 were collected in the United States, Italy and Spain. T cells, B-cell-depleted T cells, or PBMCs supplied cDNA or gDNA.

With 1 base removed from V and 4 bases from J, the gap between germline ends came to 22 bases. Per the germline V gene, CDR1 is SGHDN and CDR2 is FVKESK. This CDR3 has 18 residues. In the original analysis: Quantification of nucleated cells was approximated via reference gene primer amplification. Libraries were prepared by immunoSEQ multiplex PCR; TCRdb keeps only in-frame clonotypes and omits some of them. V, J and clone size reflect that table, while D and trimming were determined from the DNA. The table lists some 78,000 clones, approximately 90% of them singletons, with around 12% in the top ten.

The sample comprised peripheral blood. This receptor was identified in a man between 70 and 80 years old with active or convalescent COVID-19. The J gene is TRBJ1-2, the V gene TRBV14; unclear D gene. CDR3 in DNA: TGTGCCAGCAGCCAAGTTGCAGGTCGGCCCGGGAGGAGCTATGGCTACACCTTC. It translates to CASSQVAGRPGRSYGYTF. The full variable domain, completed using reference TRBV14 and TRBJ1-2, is EAGVTQFPSHSVIEKGQTVTLRCDPISGHDNLYWYRRVMGKEIKFLLHFVKESKQDESGMPNNRFLAERTGGTYSTLKVQPAELEDSGVYFCASSQVAGRPGRSYGYTFGSGTRLTVV.